Listed here is a single T cell receptor (beta chain). Its antigen remains unidentified. Healthy Caucasian individuals from Russia aged roughly 6 to 90 served as donors. The germline CDR1 and CDR2 sequences are DFQATT and SNEGSKA (reference sequence). Trimming removed 6 bases at V and 2 bases at J, with 16 bases between. The CDR3 is made up of 14 amino acids. The entry originates in a study of blood T cells in healthy people across ages. Whole-study findings and limits: Long-lived and aged donors differed, with more naive CD4+ cells and higher diversity in the long-lived.

Together with a sample-barcoded 5' primer, a J-beta primer mix was included in a second PCR lasting about 7 to 12 cycles. MiXCR was run by TCRdb on the 5' RACE reads, yielding one entry per CDR3 protein. The table includes some 850,000 distinct CDR3 sequences, roughly 24% detected once. These same records also appear under a second study, on T cells of mothers and their children. That paper notes: With the M1S primer of the second PCR, sample barcodes and 2-4 random nucleotides were added. Sequencing revealed no T cell clones that were persistent and microchimeric.

V and J are TRBV20-1 and TRBJ2-5; the D gene is possibly TRBD2 (6 bases). The source is a boy aged 10-17 years in good health. What was sequenced was blood. In DNA form, the CDR3 reads TGCAGTGCCCGCCGGGACGCGGGGCAAGAGACCCAGTACTTC. Amino acid sequence: CSARRDAGQETQYF.